This TCR beta chain was identified during a study of identical twins. Study outcomes and limitations: Cord blood beta clonotypes present at high abundance carried fewer insertions; no such pattern appeared in memory repertoires. Invariant cells of the MAIT and iNKT types might have partly distorted the zero-insertion analyses.

With respect to this clonotype: Its antigen is still unknown. A much larger clone differs from this one at a single base, so this may be a read error. Lacking the conserved final phenylalanine or tryptophan, this CDR3 likely reflects a read error.

TCRdb reprocessed the 5' RACE reads with MiXCR, giving one entry per CDR3 protein. The sample holds 260,000 or so distinct CDR3 sequences, about 7.5% seen once. These sequences were also reported in another study, on yellow fever vaccine responses in identical twins.

This TCR came from a woman between 18 and 29 years old in good health. Sequencing was performed on CD8+ T cells sorted from blood.

CDR3 residues: CSATHLASTSGEQFY. In nucleotides, the CDR3 is TGCAGCGCCACGCACTTGGCCTCAACCTCGGGTGAGCAGTTCTAC. The chain couples TRBV29-1 to TRBJ2-1; D ambiguous. Germline-derived CDR1 and CDR2 are SQVTM and ANQGSEA. The CDR3 runs 15 residues. V was shortened by 7 bases and J by 9 bases, with 25 bases between the two germline ends.